The clone carrying this T cell receptor beta chain was seen more than once but under ten times. These data belong to a study of technical replicates of blood from several donors. The protocol was immunoSEQ multiplex PCR, while the TCRdb copy is restricted to in-frame clones and leaves out a portion. The profile shows just over 95,000 clones, around 96% of them singletons. Sequenced: T cells isolated from PBMCs. This clonotype originated in a human donor in good health.

CDR3 region: CASSPEMNYGYTF. CDR3 nucleotides: TGTGCCAGCTCACCAGAGATGAACTATGGCTACACCTTC. This chain links TRBV18 with TRBJ1-2; D is unresolved. The ends were cut back, 2 bases at V and 2 bases at J, with 6 bases in the middle. The CDR3 totals 13 residues. The V gene's germline CDR1 is KGHSH and CDR2 LQKENI. The full variable domain, with the rest looked up from reference TRBV18 and TRBJ1-2, is NAGVMQNPRHLVRRRGQEARLRCSPMKGHSHVYWYRQLPEEGLKFMVYLQKENIIDESGMPKERFSAEFPKEGPSILRIQQVVRGDSAAYFCASSPEMNYGYTFGSGTRLTVV.